This TCR beta chain was sequenced during a study of neoadjuvant nivolumab and ipilimumab in lung cancer. Profiled with immunoSEQ multiplex PCR; TCRdb holds only in-frame clones, not every one. The table includes 25,000 to 30,000 clones, 75% to 90% detected once. The receptor comes from an adult with non-small cell lung cancer. Sequenced material: peripheral blood, taken before neoadjuvant nivolumab, alone or with ipilimumab.

The CDR3 region has the DNA TGCGCCAGCAGCCTCGGGGATAGCGGCCCCTACAATGAGCAGTTCTTC. This sequence encodes CASSLGDSGPYNEQFF. V and J are TRBV4-3 and TRBJ2-1; perhaps TRBD2 as D (6 bases). Trimming shortened V by 4 bases and J by 2 bases, and 15 bases separated the two germline ends. The length of the CDR3 is 16 residues. CDR1 is LGHNA and CDR2 is YSLEER in the germline V gene.